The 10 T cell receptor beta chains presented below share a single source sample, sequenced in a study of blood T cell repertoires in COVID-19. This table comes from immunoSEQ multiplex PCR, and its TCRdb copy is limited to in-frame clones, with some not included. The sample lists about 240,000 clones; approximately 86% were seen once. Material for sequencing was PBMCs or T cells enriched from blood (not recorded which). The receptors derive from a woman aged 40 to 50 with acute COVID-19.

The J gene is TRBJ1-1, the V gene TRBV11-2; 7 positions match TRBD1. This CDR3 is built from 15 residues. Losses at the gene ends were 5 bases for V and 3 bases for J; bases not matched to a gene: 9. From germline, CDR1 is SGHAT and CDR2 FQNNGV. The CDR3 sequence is CASSLTTGTDTEAFF. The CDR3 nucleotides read TGTGCCAGCAGCCTCACGACAGGGACCGACACTGAAGCTTTCTTT.

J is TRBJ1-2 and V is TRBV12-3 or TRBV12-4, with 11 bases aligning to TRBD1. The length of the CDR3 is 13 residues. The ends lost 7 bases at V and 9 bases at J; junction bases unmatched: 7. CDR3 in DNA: TGTGCCAGCACCCCCGGACAGGGGGCGAGCTACACCTTC. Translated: CASTPGQGASYTF.

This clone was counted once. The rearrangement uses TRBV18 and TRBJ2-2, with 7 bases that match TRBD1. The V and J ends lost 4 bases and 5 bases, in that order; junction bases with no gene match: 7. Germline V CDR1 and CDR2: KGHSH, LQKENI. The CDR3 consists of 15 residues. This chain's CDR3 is CASSRITGDTGELFF. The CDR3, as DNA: TGTGCCAGCTCACGAATTACAGGGGATACCGGGGAGCTGTTTTTT. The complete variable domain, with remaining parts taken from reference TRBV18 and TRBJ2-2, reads NAGVMQNPRHLVRRRGQEARLRCSPMKGHSHVYWYRQLPEEGLKFMVYLQKENIIDESGMPKERFSAEFPKEGPSILRIQQVVRGDSAAYFCASSRITGDTGELFFGEGSRLTVL.

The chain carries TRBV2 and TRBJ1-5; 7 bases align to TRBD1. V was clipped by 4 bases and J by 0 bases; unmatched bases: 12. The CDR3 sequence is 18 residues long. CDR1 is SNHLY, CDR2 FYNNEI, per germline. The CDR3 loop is CASSVRKGAVNSNQPQHF. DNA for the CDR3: TGTGCCAGCAGTGTCAGGAAGGGGGCGGTTAATAGCAATCAGCCCCAGCATTTT.

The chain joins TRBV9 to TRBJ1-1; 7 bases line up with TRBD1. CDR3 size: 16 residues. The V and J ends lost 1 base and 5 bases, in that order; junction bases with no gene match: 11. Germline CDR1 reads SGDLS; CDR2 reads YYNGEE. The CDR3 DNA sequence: TGTGCCAGCAGCGTAAATCCGACAGGGAGAGGGACTGAAGCTTTCTTT. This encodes CASSVNPTGRGTEAFF.

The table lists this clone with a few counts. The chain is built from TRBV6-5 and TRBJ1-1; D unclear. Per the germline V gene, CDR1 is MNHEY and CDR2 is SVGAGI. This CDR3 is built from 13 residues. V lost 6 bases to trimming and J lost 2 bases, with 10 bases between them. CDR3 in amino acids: CASRGRRNTEAFF. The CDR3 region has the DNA TGTGCCAGCAGGGGGAGGAGAAACACTGAAGCTTTCTTT.

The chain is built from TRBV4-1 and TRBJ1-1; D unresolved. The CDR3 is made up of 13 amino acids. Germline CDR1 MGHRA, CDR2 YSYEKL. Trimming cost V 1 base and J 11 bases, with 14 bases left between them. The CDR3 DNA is TGCGCCAGCAGCCAAGCTTATCCGGGTTCGGCTTTCTTT. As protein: CASSQAYPGSAFF.

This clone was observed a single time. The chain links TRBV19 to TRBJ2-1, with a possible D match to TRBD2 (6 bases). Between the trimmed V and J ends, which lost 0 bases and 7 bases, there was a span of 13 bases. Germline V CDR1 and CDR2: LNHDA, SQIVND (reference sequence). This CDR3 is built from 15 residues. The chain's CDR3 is CASSIDGREPNEQFF. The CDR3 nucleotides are TGTGCCAGTAGTATAGATGGCCGGGAGCCTAATGAGCAGTTCTTC.

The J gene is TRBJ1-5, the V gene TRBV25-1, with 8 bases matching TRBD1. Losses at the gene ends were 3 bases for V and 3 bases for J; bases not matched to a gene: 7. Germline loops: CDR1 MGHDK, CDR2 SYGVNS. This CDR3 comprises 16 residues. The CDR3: CASSDQGQGPNQPQHF. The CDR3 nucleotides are TGTGCCAGCAGTGATCAAGGACAGGGTCCCAATCAGCCCCAGCATTTT.

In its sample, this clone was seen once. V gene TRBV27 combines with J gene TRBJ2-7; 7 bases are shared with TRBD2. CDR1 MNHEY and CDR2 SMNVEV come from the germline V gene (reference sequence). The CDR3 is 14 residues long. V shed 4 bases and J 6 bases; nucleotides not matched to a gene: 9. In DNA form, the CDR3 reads TGTGCCAGCAGTTCTGGGGAGGGCAGAGGCGAGCAGTACTTC. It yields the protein CASSSGEGRGEQYF.